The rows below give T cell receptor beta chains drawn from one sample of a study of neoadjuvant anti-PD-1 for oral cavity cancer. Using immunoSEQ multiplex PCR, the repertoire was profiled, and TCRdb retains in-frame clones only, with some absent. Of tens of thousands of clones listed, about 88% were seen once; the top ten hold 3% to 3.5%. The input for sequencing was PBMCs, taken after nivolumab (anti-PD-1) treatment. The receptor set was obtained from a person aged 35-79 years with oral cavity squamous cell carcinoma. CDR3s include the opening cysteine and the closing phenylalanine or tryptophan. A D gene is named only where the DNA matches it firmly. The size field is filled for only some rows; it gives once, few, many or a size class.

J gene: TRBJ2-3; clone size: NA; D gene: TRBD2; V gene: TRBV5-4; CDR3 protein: CASSLAGGPPDTQYF; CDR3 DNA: TGTGCCAGCAGCCTAGCGGGAGGGCCGCCAGATACGCAGTATTTT
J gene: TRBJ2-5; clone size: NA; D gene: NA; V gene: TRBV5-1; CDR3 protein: CASSFQGRETQYF; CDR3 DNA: TGCGCCAGCAGCTTCCAGGGACGAGAGACCCAGTACTTC
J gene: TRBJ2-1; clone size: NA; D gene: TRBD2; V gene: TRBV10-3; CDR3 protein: CAISEGASGRGNEQFF; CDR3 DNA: TGTGCCATCAGTGAGGGGGCTAGCGGGAGAGGCAATGAGCAGTTCTTC
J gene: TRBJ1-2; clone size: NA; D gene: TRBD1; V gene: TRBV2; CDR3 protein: CASSVDRAGRGYTF; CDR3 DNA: TGTGCCAGCAGTGTTGACAGGGCCGGTCGGGGCTACACCTTC
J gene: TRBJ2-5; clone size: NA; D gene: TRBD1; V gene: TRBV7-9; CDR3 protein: CASSLQGVETQYF; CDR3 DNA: TGTGCCAGCAGCTTACAGGGGGTAGAGACCCAGTACTTC
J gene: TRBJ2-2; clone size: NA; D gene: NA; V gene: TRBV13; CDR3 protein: CASSNYADVPGELFF; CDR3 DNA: TGTGCCAGCAGCAACTACGCAGACGTCCCCGGGGAGCTGTTTTTT
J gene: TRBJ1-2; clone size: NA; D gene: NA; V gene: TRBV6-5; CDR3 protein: CATQYGQGRSGYTF; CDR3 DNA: TGTGCCACCCAATACGGGCAGGGGCGATCGGGCTACACCTTC
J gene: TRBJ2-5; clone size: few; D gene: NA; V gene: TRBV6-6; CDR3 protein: CASSSPRETQYF; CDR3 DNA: TGTGCCAGCAGTTCCCCGCGGGAGACCCAGTACTTC
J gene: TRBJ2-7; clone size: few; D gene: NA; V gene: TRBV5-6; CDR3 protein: CASSLTIRVYEQYF; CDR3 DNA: TGTGCCAGCAGCTTAACCATCCGGGTCTACGAGCAGTACTTC
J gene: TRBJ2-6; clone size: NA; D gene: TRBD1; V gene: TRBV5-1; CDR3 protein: CASNGQGALVGANVLTF; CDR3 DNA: TGCGCCAGCAACGGACAGGGGGCGCTAGTTGGGGCCAACGTCCTGACTTTC
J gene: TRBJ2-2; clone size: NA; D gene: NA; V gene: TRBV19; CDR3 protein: CASSISVSGELFF; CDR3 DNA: TGTGCCAGTAGTATAAGCGTCTCCGGGGAGCTGTTTTTT
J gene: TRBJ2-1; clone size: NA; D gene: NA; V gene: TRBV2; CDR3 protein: CASSVEGPYNEQFF; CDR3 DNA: TGTGCCAGCAGTGTTGAGGGTCCCTACAATGAGCAGTTCTTC
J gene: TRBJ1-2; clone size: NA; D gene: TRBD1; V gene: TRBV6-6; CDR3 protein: CASSPLTRRGIGGYTF; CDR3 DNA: TGTGCCAGCAGCCCCCTGACCCGCAGGGGGATCGGTGGCTACACCTTC
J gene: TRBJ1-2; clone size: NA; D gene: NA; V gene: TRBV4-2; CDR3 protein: CASSQDLGGYTF; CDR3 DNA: TGTGCCAGCAGCCAAGATCTCGGTGGCTACACCTTC
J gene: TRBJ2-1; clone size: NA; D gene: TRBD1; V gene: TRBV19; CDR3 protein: CASSIGQGVDEQFF; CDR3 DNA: TGTGCCAGTAGTATTGGGCAGGGGGTCGATGAGCAGTTCTTC
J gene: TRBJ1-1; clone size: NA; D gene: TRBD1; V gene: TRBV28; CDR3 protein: CASSFGTAFGTEAFF; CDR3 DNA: TGTGCCAGCAGTTTCGGGACAGCCTTTGGCACTGAAGCTTTCTTT
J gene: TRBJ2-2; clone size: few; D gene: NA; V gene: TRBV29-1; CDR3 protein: CSVRTVGINTGELFF; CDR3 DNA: TGCAGCGTACGAACCGTGGGGATTAACACCGGGGAGCTGTTTTTT
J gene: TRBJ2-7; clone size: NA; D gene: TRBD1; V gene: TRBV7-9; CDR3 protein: CASSLAGGNIGYEQYF; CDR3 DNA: TGTGCCAGCAGCTTAGCAGGGGGCAATATCGGCTACGAGCAGTACTTC
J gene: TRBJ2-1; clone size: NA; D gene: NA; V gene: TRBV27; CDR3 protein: CASSSGTLQWYNEQFF; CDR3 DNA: TGTGCCAGCAGTTCTGGGACTCTTCAGTGGTACAATGAGCAGTTCTTC
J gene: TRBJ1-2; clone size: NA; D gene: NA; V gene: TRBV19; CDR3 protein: CATRPRANYGYTF; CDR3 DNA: TGTGCCACCCGACCGAGAGCTAACTATGGCTACACCTTC
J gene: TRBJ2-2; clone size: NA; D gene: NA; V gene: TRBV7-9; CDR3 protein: CASSLVGSSGELFF; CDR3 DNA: TGTGCCAGCAGCTTAGTCGGGTCGTCCGGGGAGCTGTTTTTT
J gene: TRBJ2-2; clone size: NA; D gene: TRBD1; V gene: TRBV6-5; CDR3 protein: CASRSQGAYGELFF; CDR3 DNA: TGTGCCAGTCGATCGCAGGGGGCATACGGGGAGCTGTTTTTT
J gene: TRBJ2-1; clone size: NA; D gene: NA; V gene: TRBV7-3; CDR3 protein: CASSPTGNEQFF; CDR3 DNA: TGTGCCAGCAGCCCTACGGGGAATGAGCAGTTCTTC
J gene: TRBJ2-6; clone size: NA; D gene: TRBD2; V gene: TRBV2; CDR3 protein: CASSAGRRDPGANVLTF; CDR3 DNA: TGTGCCAGCAGCGCCGGGAGGAGGGACCCTGGTGCCAACGTCCTGACTTTC
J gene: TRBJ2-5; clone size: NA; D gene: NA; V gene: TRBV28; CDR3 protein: CASSLYGVQETQYF; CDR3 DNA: TGTGCCAGCAGTTTATATGGGGTCCAAGAGACCCAGTACTTC
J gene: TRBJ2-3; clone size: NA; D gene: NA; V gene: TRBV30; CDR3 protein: CAWRLSRFNTDTQYF; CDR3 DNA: TGTGCCTGGAGGCTAAGTCGATTCAACACAGATACGCAGTATTTT
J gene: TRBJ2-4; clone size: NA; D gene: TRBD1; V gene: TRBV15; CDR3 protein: CATYPSGQGGDIQYF; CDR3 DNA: TGTGCCACCTACCCGTCGGGACAGGGGGGGGACATTCAGTACTTC
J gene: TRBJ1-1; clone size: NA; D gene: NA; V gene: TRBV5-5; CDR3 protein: CASSSVGPTSPEAFF; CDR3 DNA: TGTGCCAGCAGCTCGGTGGGACCCACTAGTCCTGAAGCTTTCTTT
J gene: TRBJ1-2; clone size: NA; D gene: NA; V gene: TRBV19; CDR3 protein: CASSIDFGDRYGYTF; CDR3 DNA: TGTGCCAGTAGTATAGACTTTGGTGACCGCTATGGCTACACCTTC
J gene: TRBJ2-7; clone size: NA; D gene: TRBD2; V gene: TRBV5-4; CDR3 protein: CASSDTSGRWYEQYF; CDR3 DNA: TGTGCCAGCAGCGACACTAGCGGGAGGTGGTACGAGCAGTACTTC
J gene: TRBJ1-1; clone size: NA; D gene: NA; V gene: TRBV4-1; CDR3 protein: CASTDLGGTNTEAFF; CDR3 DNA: TGCGCCAGCACTGACCTTGGGGGAACGAACACTGAAGCTTTCTTT
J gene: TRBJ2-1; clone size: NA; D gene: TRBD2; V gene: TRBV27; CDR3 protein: CASSSRGAGGLHNEQFF; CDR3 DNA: TGTGCCAGCAGCTCTCGGGGGGCGGGAGGGCTCCACAATGAGCAGTTCTTC
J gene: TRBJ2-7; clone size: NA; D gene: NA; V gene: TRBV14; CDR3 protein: CASSPRRTYEQYF; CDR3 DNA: TGTGCCAGCAGCCCCCGACGGACCTACGAGCAGTACTTC
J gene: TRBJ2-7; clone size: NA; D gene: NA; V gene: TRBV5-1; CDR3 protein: CASSLAESFSYEQYF; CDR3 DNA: TGCGCCAGCAGCTTGGCAGAATCTTTCTCCTACGAGCAGTACTTC
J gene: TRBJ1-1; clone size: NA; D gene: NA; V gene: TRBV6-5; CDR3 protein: CASSSKIGGVAFF; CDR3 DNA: TGTGCCAGCAGTTCTAAGATTGGGGGCGTAGCTTTCTTT
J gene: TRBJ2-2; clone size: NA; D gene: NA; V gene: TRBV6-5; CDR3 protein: CASSFGGGHYLF; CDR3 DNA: TGTGCCAGCAGTTTCGGGGGCGGACACTACCTGTTC
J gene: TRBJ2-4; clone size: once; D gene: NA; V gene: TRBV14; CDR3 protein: CASSQEAVKNIQYF; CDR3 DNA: TGTGCCAGCAGCCAAGAGGCAGTAAAAAACATTCAGTACTTC
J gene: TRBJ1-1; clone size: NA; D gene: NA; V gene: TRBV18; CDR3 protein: CASSPTTAKMNTEAFF; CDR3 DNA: TGTGCCAGCTCACCAACGACGGCGAAGATGAACACTGAAGCTTTCTTT
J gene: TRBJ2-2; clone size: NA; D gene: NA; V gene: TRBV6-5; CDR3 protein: CASSYATPGSGELFF; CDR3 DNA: TGTGCCAGCAGTTACGCAACCCCGGGGTCCGGGGAGCTGTTTTTT
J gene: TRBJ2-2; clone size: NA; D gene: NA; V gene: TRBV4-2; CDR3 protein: CASSQGSGGTGELFF; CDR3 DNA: TGTGCCAGCAGCCAGGGCAGCGGTGGCACCGGGGAGCTGTTTTTT